This T cell receptor beta chain was identified during a study of blood T cell repertoires in COVID-19. Study-level information: T cells, B-cell-depleted T cells, or PBMCs provided the cDNA or gDNA that served as material.

In the study's own analysis: The authors estimated nucleated cell counts from reference gene primer amplification. Libraries were prepared by immunoSEQ multiplex PCR; TCRdb keeps only in-frame clonotypes and omits some of them. The V and J calls and clone size come from that table; D and trimming were worked out from the DNA. This table holds around 140,000 clones, about 80% found once. The CDR3 is made up of 15 amino acids. Between the trimmed V and J ends, which lost 1 base and 2 bases, there was a span of 10 bases. Germline V gives CDR1 KGHSH, CDR2 LQKENI. The sequence was obtained from a human donor in a cohort sampled during active COVID-19. Sequenced sample: peripheral blood. The chain couples TRBV18 to TRBJ2-3, with D possibly TRBD1 on 5 matching bases. The DNA for the CDR3 is TGTGCCAGCTCACCACGGGGCGCTTTCACAGATACGCAGTATTTT. Translation: CASSPRGAFTDTQYF.